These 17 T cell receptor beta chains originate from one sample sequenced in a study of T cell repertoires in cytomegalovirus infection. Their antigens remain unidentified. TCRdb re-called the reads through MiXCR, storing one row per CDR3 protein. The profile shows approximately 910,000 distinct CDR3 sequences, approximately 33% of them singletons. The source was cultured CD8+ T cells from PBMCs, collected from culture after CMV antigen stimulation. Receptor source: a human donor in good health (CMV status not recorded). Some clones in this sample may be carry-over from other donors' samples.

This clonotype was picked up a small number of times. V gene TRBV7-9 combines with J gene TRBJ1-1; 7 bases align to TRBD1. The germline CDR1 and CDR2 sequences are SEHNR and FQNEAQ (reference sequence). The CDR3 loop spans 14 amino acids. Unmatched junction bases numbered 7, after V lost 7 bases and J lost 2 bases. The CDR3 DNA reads TGTGCCAGCACCACCCAGGGGGTCAACACTGAAGCTTTCTTT. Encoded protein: CASTTQGVNTEAFF.

CDR3 amino acids: CASSQGTISYNEQFF. The DNA of the CDR3 is TGTGCCAGCAGCCAGGGGACCATCTCCTACAATGAGCAGTTCTTC. V gene TRBV7-9 combines with J gene TRBJ2-1; TRBD1 is a possible D gene (6 bases). This CDR3 contains 15 residues. Trimming cost V 5 bases and J 0 bases, with 11 bases left between them. Germline CDR1 SEHNR, CDR2 FQNEAQ (reference sequence).

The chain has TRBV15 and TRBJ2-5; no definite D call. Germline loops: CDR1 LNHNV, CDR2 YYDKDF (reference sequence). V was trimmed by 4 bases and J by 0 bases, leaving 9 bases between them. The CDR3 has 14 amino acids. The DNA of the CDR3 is TGTGCCACCAGCACCCAGGAAAACCAAGAGACCCAGTACTTC. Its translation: CATSTQENQETQYF. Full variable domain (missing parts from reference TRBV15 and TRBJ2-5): DAMVIQNPRYQVTQFGKPVTLSCSQTLNHNVMYWYQQKSSQAPKLLFHYYDKDFNNEADTPDNFQSRRPNTSFCFLDIRSPGLGDTAMYLCATSTQENQETQYFGPGTRLLVL.

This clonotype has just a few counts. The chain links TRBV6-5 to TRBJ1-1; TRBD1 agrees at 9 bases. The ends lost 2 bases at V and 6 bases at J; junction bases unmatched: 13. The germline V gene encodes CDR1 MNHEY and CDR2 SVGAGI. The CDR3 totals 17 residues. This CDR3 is CASSYQIQGARGAEAFF. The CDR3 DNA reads TGTGCCAGCAGTTACCAGATACAGGGGGCAAGGGGCGCTGAAGCTTTCTTT.

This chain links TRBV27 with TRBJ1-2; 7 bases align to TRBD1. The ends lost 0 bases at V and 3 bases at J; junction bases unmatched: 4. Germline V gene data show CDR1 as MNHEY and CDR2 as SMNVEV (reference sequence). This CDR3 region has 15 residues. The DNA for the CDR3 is TGTGCCAGCAGTTTATCGGCAGGGGGGCACTATGGCTACACCTTC. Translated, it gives CASSLSAGGHYGYTF.

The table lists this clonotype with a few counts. Here the CDR3 DNA reads TGTGCCAGCAAGGAGAGCACTGAAGCTTTCTTT. This gives the protein CASKESTEAFF. The J gene is TRBJ1-1, the V gene TRBV27; D gene unclear. This CDR3 has 11 residues. Germline CDR1 is MNHEY and CDR2 is SMNVEV (reference sequence). The V end was cut by 7 bases, the J end by 4 bases, with 7 bases between.

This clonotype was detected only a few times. CDR3 in amino acids: CASSTALAGGQSNEQFF. CDR3 in DNA: TGTGCCAGCAGCACAGCCTTAGCGGGGGGGCAGTCCAATGAGCAGTTCTTC. The gene calls are TRBV7-6 and TRBJ2-1, with TRBD2 identical over 11 bases. Looked up from germline, CDR1 is SGHVS and CDR2 is FNYEAQ. The CDR3 is made up of 17 amino acids. Germline trimming cut 5 bases from V and 6 bases from J; bases unmatched to any gene: 12.

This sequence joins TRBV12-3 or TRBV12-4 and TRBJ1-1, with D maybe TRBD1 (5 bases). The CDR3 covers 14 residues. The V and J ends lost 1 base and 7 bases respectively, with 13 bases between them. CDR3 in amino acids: CASSLGAGLDEAFF. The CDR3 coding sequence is TGTGCCAGCAGTTTAGGGGCAGGGTTGGATGAAGCTTTCTTT.

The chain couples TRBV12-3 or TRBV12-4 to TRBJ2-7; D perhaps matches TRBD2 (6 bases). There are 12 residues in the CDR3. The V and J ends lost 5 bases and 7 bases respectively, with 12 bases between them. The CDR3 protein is CASSPGTLEQYV. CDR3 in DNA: TGTGCCAGCAGTCCCGGGACTCTTGAGCAGTACGTC.

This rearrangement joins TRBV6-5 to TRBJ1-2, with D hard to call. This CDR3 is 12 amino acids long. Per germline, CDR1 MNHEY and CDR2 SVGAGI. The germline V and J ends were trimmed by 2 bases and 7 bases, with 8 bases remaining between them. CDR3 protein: CASSYTRGGYTF. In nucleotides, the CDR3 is TGTGCCAGCAGTTACACTCGGGGTGGCTACACCTTC.

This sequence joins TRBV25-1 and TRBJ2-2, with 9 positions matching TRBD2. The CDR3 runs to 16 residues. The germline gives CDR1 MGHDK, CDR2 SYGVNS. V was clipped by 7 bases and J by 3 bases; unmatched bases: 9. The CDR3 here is CASTFSGGLDTGELFF. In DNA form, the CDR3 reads TGTGCCAGCACCTTTAGCGGGGGTCTGGACACCGGGGAGCTGTTTTTT.

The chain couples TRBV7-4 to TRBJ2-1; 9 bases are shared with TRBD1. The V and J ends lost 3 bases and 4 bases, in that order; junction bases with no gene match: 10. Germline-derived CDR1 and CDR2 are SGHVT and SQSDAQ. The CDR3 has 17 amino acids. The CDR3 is CASSFPGQGLIYNEQFF. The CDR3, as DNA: TGTGCCAGCAGCTTCCCGGGACAGGGACTTATTTACAATGAGCAGTTCTTC.

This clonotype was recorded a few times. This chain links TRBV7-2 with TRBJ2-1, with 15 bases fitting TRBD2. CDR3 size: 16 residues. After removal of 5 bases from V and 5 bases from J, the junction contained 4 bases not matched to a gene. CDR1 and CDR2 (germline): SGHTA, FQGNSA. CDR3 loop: CASSSWTSGGDNEQFF. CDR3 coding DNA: TGTGCCAGCAGCAGCTGGACTAGCGGGGGGGACAATGAGCAGTTCTTC. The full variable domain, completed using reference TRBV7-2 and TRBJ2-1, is GAGVSQSPSNKVTEKGKDVELRCDPISGHTALYWYRQSLGQGLEFLIYFQGNSAPDKSGLPSDRFSAERTGGSVSTLTIQRTQQEDSAVYLCASSSWTSGGDNEQFFGPGTRLTVL.

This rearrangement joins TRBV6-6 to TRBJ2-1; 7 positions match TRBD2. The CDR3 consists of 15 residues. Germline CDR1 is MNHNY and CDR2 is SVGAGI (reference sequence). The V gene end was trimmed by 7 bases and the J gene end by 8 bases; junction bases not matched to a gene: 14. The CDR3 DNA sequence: TGTGCCAGCATCGGTTTTTGGCGGGGGACCGATGAGCAGTTCTTC. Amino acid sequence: CASIGFWRGTDEQFF.

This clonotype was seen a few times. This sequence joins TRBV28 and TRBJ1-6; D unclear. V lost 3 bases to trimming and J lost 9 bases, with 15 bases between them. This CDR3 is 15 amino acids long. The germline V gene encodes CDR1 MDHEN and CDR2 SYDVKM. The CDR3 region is CASSFRVRPASPLHF. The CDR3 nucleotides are TGTGCCAGCAGTTTTAGGGTGAGGCCAGCTTCACCCCTCCACTTT.

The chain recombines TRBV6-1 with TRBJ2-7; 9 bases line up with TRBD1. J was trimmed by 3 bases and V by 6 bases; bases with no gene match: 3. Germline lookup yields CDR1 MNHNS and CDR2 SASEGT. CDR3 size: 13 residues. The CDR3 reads CASSMTGGYEQYF. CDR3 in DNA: TGTGCCAGCAGCATGACAGGGGGCTACGAGCAGTACTTC.

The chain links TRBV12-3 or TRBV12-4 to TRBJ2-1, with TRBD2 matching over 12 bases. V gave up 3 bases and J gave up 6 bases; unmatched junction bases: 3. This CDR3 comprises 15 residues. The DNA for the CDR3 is TGTGCCAGCAGTTTCACTAGCGGGGGGCGCAATGAGCAGTTCTTC. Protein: CASSFTSGGRNEQFF.